This passage covers 28 T cell receptor beta chains from one sample sequenced in a study of radiotherapy plus CTLA-4 blockade in lung cancer. Assay: immunoSEQ multiplex PCR; the TCRdb copy retains only in-frame clones and omits some. The data show roughly 45,000 clones, more than 60% seen once. The sequenced sample was peripheral blood, obtained from a patient treated with radiotherapy plus ipilimumab. These receptors were taken from a human donor with non-small cell lung cancer who had a partial response to radiotherapy plus ipilimumab.

The chain is built from TRBV6-1 and TRBJ1-2; D not certain. The germline V gene encodes CDR1 MNHNS and CDR2 SASEGT. The CDR3 covers 14 residues. Deletions cut 7 bases from V and 4 bases from J, with 16 bases between. Here the CDR3 DNA reads TGTGCCAGCACCGCGGGCAATTCGTTCTATGGCTACACCTTC. Residues: CASTAGNSFYGYTF.

This chain links TRBV5-8 with TRBJ2-3; TRBD1 agrees at 9 bases. The CDR3 loop spans 17 amino acids. Losses at the gene ends were 0 bases for V and 2 bases for J; bases not matched to a gene: 7. Looked up from germline, CDR1 is SGHTS and CDR2 is YDEGEE. The CDR3 DNA reads as TGTGCCAGCAGCTTGGCCGTCGGACAGGGGATCACAGATACGCAGTATTTT. It codes for CASSLAVGQGITDTQYF.

The chain has TRBV4-2 and TRBJ1-6, with D tentatively TRBD1 (6 bases). The length of the CDR3 is 17 residues. Trimming stripped 2 bases from V and 9 bases from J, with 20 bases between. Germline V gene data show CDR1 as LGHNA and CDR2 as YNFKEQ. CDR3 nucleotides: TGTGCCAGCAGCCAACCCCTGGGGGCGAGCGAGGGTTCACCCCTCCACTTT. Translated: CASSQPLGASEGSPLHF.

This clone was seen a handful of times. The gene calls are TRBV7-4 and TRBJ2-1; no firm D call. V was cut by 1 base and J by 4 bases, with 14 bases left in between. Germline lookup yields CDR1 SGHVT and CDR2 SQSDAQ. The CDR3 runs to 16 residues. CDR3 nucleotide sequence: TGTGCCAGCAGCTTAGAAGAGATGTTCGGGTACAATGAGCAGTTCTTC. Protein sequence: CASSLEEMFGYNEQFF.

A few counts support this clone. The gene calls are TRBV5-1 and TRBJ2-7; D might be TRBD1 (6 bases). Trimming left V 0 bases short and J 2 bases short, with 18 bases between. CDR3 size: 17 residues. CDR1 is SGHRS, CDR2 YFSETQ, per germline. CDR3 DNA sequence: TGCGCCAGCAGCTTGGCTGCAATAACAGGGTACCCCTACGAGCAGTACTTC. This encodes CASSLAAITGYPYEQYF.

This chain connects TRBV6-5 to TRBJ1-2; no clear D gene. Trimming stripped 2 bases from V and 6 bases from J, with 10 bases between. The germline V gene has CDR1 MNHEY and CDR2 SVGAGI. The CDR3 is made up of 13 amino acids. The CDR3 loop is CASSYSYRDGYTF. The CDR3 coding sequence is TGTGCCAGCAGTTACAGCTACAGAGATGGCTACACCTTC.

This clone was observed many times. The chain uses TRBV13 and TRBJ2-1; D not certain. The germline gives CDR1 PRHDT, CDR2 FYEKMQ (reference sequence). The CDR3 length is 14 residues. The V end was cut by 0 bases, the J end by 5 bases, with 8 bases between. CDR3 DNA: TGTGCCAGCAGCTTAGGGTCGCGAGACAATGAGCAGTTCTTC. It encodes CASSLGSRDNEQFF.

The V call is TRBV7-9, the J call TRBJ1-1; D not certain. This CDR3 has 13 amino acids. Germline loops: CDR1 SEHNR, CDR2 FQNEAQ (reference sequence). V lost 3 bases to trimming and J lost 0 bases, with 5 bases between them. CDR3 protein: CASSFSLNTEAFF. The CDR3 DNA reads TGTGCCAGCAGCTTTAGCCTGAACACTGAAGCTTTCTTT.

The chain employs TRBV7-8 and TRBJ2-7, with 10 bases aligning to TRBD1. V lost 0 bases, J lost 6 bases, and 5 bases stayed unmatched. This CDR3 region has 15 residues. CDR1 and CDR2 from the germline V gene are SGHVS and FQNEAQ. As DNA, the CDR3 is TGTGCCAGCAGCTTAGCCGGGACAGGGGAACTCGAGCAGTACTTC. Protein product: CASSLAGTGELEQYF.

This clone showed up just a few times. This clone may be a read error of a much larger clone one base away. The chain has TRBV7-8 and TRBJ1-2, with TRBD1 matching 8 bases. V lost 3 bases to trimming and J lost 4 bases; unmatched junction nucleotides: 1. CDR1 and CDR2 from the germline V gene are SGHVS and FQNEAQ. The CDR3 contains 13 residues. The CDR3 nucleotides are TGTGCCAGCAGCTTGGGACAGGTCTATGGCTACACCTTC. It specifies CASSLGQVYGYTF.

The genes are TRBV5-1 and TRBJ1-2; 9 nucleotides match TRBD1. This CDR3 is 15 amino acids long. From germline, CDR1 is SGHRS and CDR2 YFSETQ. V shed 0 bases, J shed 7 bases, and the junction held 7 bases outside the gene matches. Here the CDR3 DNA reads TGCGCCAGCAGCTTGGCCGGGGACAGGGAAAGTGGCTACACCTTC. Its translation is CASSLAGDRESGYTF.

V is TRBV6-5 and J is TRBJ1-6, with D possibly being TRBD1 (5 bases). The V gene's germline CDR1 is MNHEY and CDR2 SVGAGI. V was trimmed by 9 bases and J by 0 bases, leaving 9 bases between them. CDR3 length equals 14 residues. CDR3 nucleotides: TGTGCCAGTCAACAGGACTCCTATAATTCACCCCTCCACTTT. It codes for CASQQDSYNSPLHF.

This rearrangement joins TRBV6-1 to TRBJ2-5; 9 bases align to TRBD1. The CDR3 is made up of 14 amino acids. V dropped 8 bases and J dropped 5; count of bases not matched to a gene: 9. Germline CDR1 and CDR2: MNHNS and SASEGT. CDR3 nucleotide sequence: TGTGCCAGCTGCCGGGACAGGGTACTGGAGACCCAGTACTTC. It translates to CASCRDRVLETQYF.

The sample holds many counts of this clone. This chain uses TRBV21-1 with TRBJ2-6; the DNA was not used to check the table's D call, TRBD1. TRBV21-1 is noted as a pseudogene. This CDR3 is 18 amino acids long. The CDR3 region is CASSGRDSNLSGANVLTF. CDR3 DNA sequence: TGTGCCAGCAGCGGCCGGGACAGTAACCTCTCTGGGGCCAACGTCCTGACTTTC.

This chain uses TRBV4-1 with TRBJ2-7; 8 positions agree with TRBD2. Germline assignment: CDR1 MGHRA and CDR2 YSYEKL. J lost 4 bases, V lost 4 bases, and 6 bases had no gene match. The CDR3 has 14 residues. Written as DNA, the CDR3 is TGCGCCAGCAGCCGGGGACTAGAAACTTACGAGCAGTACTTC. It specifies CASSRGLETYEQYF.

V gene TRBV5-6 combines with J gene TRBJ2-7, with TRBD2 as a possible D gene (6 bases). The V gene lost 5 bases and the J gene lost 3 bases, with 15 bases spanning the gap. Germline V gene data show CDR1 as SGHDT and CDR2 as YYEEEE. The CDR3 contains 14 residues. This CDR3 is CASRLRGAGYEQYF. In nucleotides, the CDR3 is TGTGCCAGCAGGCTAAGGGGAGCGGGCTACGAGCAGTACTTC.

This clone was observed once. The J gene is TRBJ2-1, the V gene TRBV5-1; 13 bases match TRBD2. Germline V gene data show CDR1 as SGHRS and CDR2 as YFSETQ. The CDR3 has 13 residues. V was clipped by 4 bases and J by 16 bases; unmatched bases: 8. CDR3 residues: CASSGEGLAGVFF. CDR3 sequence (DNA): TGCGCCAGCAGCGGGGAAGGACTAGCGGGAGTTTTCTTC.

The chain joins TRBV2 to TRBJ1-5; no firm D call. Germline V gives CDR1 SNHLY, CDR2 FYNNEI. Deletions cut 4 bases from V and 5 bases from J, with 9 bases between. The CDR3 extends over 13 amino acids. CDR3 residues: CASSVQEYQPQHF. DNA of the CDR3: TGTGCCAGCAGTGTCCAGGAATATCAGCCCCAGCATTTT.

This clone occurred a few times. Other DNA variants within this sample encode the same CDR3. This chain links TRBV14 with TRBJ2-1; TRBD2 matches 10 bases. Germline V gene lookup returns CDR1 SGHDN and CDR2 FVKESK. Trimming at V came to 1 base and at J to 7 bases, leaving 4 bases not matched to a gene. This CDR3 is 15 amino acids long. DNA of the CDR3: TGTGCCAGCAGCCAAGCAGCGGGAGGGGGGAATGAGCAGTTCTTC. Its protein is CASSQAAGGGNEQFF.

In this sample, this clone turned up a few times. This chain joins TRBV5-1 and TRBJ2-2; tentative D call: TRBD2 (6 bases). The CDR3 extends over 18 amino acids. The V end lost 4 bases, the J end lost 5 bases, and 24 bases lay between the germline ends. Per germline, CDR1 SGHRS and CDR2 YFSETQ. CDR3 in amino acids: CASSLSGPSGLTTGELFF. CDR3 nucleotides: TGCGCCAGCAGCCTTTCGGGCCCCAGCGGGCTGACGACCGGGGAGCTGTTTTTT.

The V gene is TRBV11-2, the J gene TRBJ2-1; D uncertain. This CDR3 is built from 14 residues. The germline CDR1 and CDR2 sequences are SGHAT and FQNNGV. Trimming shortened V by 7 bases and J by 3 bases, and 13 bases separated the two germline ends. The CDR3 here is CASTPRSGYNEQFF. The DNA for the CDR3 is TGTGCCAGCACCCCTCGGTCGGGCTACAATGAGCAGTTCTTC.

The rearrangement uses TRBV7-3 and TRBJ2-5, with 8 bases fitting TRBD2. The V and J ends lost 5 bases and 3 bases, in that order; junction bases with no gene match: 5. CDR3 length: 14 amino acids. CDR1 is SGHTA, CDR2 FQGTGA, per germline. Written as DNA, the CDR3 is TGTGCCAGCAGCCGCGGGGGGACTGAAGAGACCCAGTACTTC. Translating gives CASSRGGTEETQYF.

The chain links TRBV11-2 to TRBJ2-2; TRBD2 matches 8 bases. Looked up from germline, CDR1 is SGHAT and CDR2 is FQNNGV. This CDR3 comprises 16 residues. With 5 bases clipped from V and 4 bases from J, the junction kept 9 bases outside the gene matches. DNA of the CDR3: TGTGCCAGCAGCAAGAGGGGCGGGAGGTTCACCGGGGAGCTGTTTTTT. Residues: CASSKRGGRFTGELFF.

This clone has a single count. The rearrangement links TRBV7-2 to TRBJ2-5, with D maybe TRBD1 (6 bases). This CDR3 comprises 15 residues. Trimming removed 3 bases from V and 2 bases from J, with 13 bases in between. Per germline, CDR1 SGHTA and CDR2 FQGNSA. The DNA of the CDR3 is TGTGCCAGCAGCTTGGCGACAGGAACTCAAGAGACCCAGTACTTC. Translating it yields CASSLATGTQETQYF.

The genes are TRBV7-9 and TRBJ2-2; D ambiguous. The germline V gene encodes CDR1 SEHNR and CDR2 FQNEAQ (reference sequence). The CDR3 totals 13 residues. With 1 base removed from V and 6 bases from J, the gap between germline ends came to 6 bases. For the CDR3, the DNA is TGTGCCAGCAGCTTAGAGAGGTCCGGGGAGCTGTTTTTT. Translating gives CASSLERSGELFF.

This rearrangement joins TRBV6-5 to TRBJ1-2, with TRBD1 matching 7 bases. From germline, CDR1 is MNHEY and CDR2 SVGAGI. Unmatched junction bases numbered 4, after V lost 6 bases and J lost 0 bases. The CDR3 has 14 residues. Here the CDR3 DNA reads TGTGCCAGCAGAGACAGGGCCACTAACTATGGCTACACCTTC. Its protein product is CASRDRATNYGYTF.

V usage is TRBV11-1 and J usage is TRBJ2-1; 12 bases match TRBD2. J was trimmed by 9 bases and V by 5 bases; bases with no gene match: 8. The germline V gene has CDR1 SGHAT and CDR2 FQDESV (reference sequence). This CDR3 is built from 15 residues. The chain's CDR3 is CASSILAGGLSEQFF. CDR3 in DNA: TGTGCCAGCAGCATTCTAGCGGGAGGGCTTAGTGAGCAGTTCTTC.

This clone was observed a handful of times. This sequence joins TRBV6-6 and TRBJ1-2; a possible D gene is TRBD1 (5 bases). The V end lost 6 bases, the J end lost 9 bases, and 11 bases lay between the germline ends. Germline-derived CDR1 and CDR2 are MNHNY and SVGAGI (reference sequence). CDR3 length equals 11 residues. In DNA, the CDR3 is TGTGCCAGCAGCCAGGGTCAGCGCTACACCTTC. Translation: CASSQGQRYTF.